Below are 17 T cell receptor beta chains sequenced from a single sample in a study of cytomegalovirus exposure and HLA in healthy donors. A multiplex PCR was run with 60 Vbeta primers and 13 Jbeta primers. Some clones are missing from TCRdb's copy, which holds only in-frame ones; the method was immunoSEQ multiplex PCR. The sample includes about 230,000 clones, more than 70% of them seen just once. Sequenced input: PBMCs. These receptors all come from a human donor in good health.

For this clone: The same CDR3 also results from other DNA sequences found in this sample. The rearrangement uses TRBV28 and TRBJ1-5; D perhaps matches TRBD1 (6 bases). V lost 5 bases, J lost 5 bases, and 19 bases lay in between. This CDR3 region has 16 residues. Germline values: CDR1 MDHEN, CDR2 SYDVKM. The CDR3 protein is CASSPPPGQDHQPQHF. CDR3 in DNA: TGTGCCAGCAGTCCACCCCCGGGACAAGACCATCAGCCCCAGCATTTT. Full variable domain (rest looked up from reference TRBV28 and TRBJ1-5): DVKVTQSSRYLVKRTGEKVFLECVQDMDHENMFWYRQDPGLGLRLIYFSYDVKMKEKGDIPEGYSVSREKKERFSLILESASTNQTSMYLCASSPPPGQDHQPQHFGDGTRLSIL.

This clone was seen a single time. Here the CDR3 DNA reads TGTGCCAGCCAGGCCGACAGGGAAAATGAAAAACTGTTTTTT. Translation: CASQADRENEKLFF. This chain connects TRBV18 to TRBJ1-4; 7 nucleotides agree with TRBD1. This CDR3 region has 14 residues. Per germline, CDR1 KGHSH and CDR2 LQKENI. J gave up 5 bases and V 8 bases, and 8 bases lay outside the gene matches.

The genes are TRBV6-1 and TRBJ2-1; 7 bases align to TRBD1. Germline-derived CDR1 and CDR2 are MNHNS and SASEGT. J lost 7 bases, V lost 11 bases, and 8 bases had no gene match. The CDR3 length is 12 residues. CDR3 in DNA: TGTGCCGGGAAGGGGGCGGGTAATGAGCAGTTCTTC. Residues: CAGKGAGNEQFF.

V usage is TRBV19 and J usage is TRBJ2-7, with D maybe TRBD1 (6 bases). V was clipped by 2 bases and J by 2 bases, with 10 bases between them. Germline V gene data show CDR1 as LNHDA and CDR2 as SQIVND (reference sequence). The CDR3 loop spans 14 amino acids. The CDR3 is CASSITGHTYEQYF. The DNA for the CDR3 is TGTGCCAGTAGTATAACAGGGCACACCTACGAGCAGTACTTC.

The V call is TRBV18, the J call TRBJ2-7; weak D call: TRBD1 (5 bases). The CDR3 has 14 amino acids. Germline-derived CDR1 and CDR2 are KGHSH and LQKENI. V lost 0 bases, J lost 5 bases, and 11 bases lay in between. CDR3 in amino acids: CASSPPAGIDEQYF. Written as DNA, the CDR3 is TGTGCCAGCTCACCACCGGCAGGGATCGACGAGCAGTACTTC.

The J gene is TRBJ2-1, the V gene TRBV6-1, with 8 positions matching TRBD1. With 1 base clipped from V and 5 bases from J, the junction kept 4 bases outside the gene matches. This CDR3 has 15 amino acids. Germline assignment: CDR1 MNHNS and CDR2 SASEGT. The CDR3 DNA sequence: TGTGCCAGCAGTGAAGTCAGGGGGCACGACAATGAGCAGTTCTTC. Translation: CASSEVRGHDNEQFF.

This clone has a handful of counts. The chain recombines TRBV30 with TRBJ2-3, with D possibly being TRBD2 (5 bases). Germline CDR1 GTSNPN, CDR2 SVGIG (reference sequence). Deletions cut 1 base from V and 5 bases from J, with 7 bases between. The CDR3 has 12 amino acids. CDR3 nucleotides: TGTGCCTGGAGTGAGACTAAAGATACGCAGTATTTT. Protein: CAWSETKDTQYF.

The table lists this clone with a count of one. The V and J genes are TRBV7-3 and TRBJ2-7; 7 positions agree with TRBD1. CDR1 and CDR2 from the germline V gene are SGHTA and FQGTGA. V shed 2 bases, J shed 2 bases, and the junction held 3 bases outside the gene matches. The CDR3 contains 14 residues. The CDR3 bases are TGTGCCAGCAGCTTATCCCAGGGGGCCTACGAGCAGTACTTC. Its protein product is CASSLSQGAYEQYF.

This chain joins TRBV27 and TRBJ1-1; possibly TRBD1 for D (6 bases). Germline-derived CDR1 and CDR2 are MNHEY and SMNVEV (reference sequence). The V end was cut by 2 bases, the J end by 1 base, with 8 bases between. This CDR3 is 14 amino acids long. This CDR3 reads CASSLLGGNTEAFF. CDR3 in DNA: TGTGCCAGCAGTTTACTAGGGGGGAACACTGAAGCTTTCTTT.

As concerns this clone: The identical CDR3 is also encoded by other nucleotide sequences in the sample. The chain couples TRBV7-9 to TRBJ2-1, with 13 bases aligning to TRBD2. CDR3 length: 15 amino acids. Germline CDR1 SEHNR, CDR2 FQNEAQ (reference sequence). J lost 7 bases, V lost 6 bases, and 6 bases had no gene match. CDR3 protein: CASSPPGLAGNEQFF. The CDR3 coding sequence is TGTGCCAGCAGTCCACCGGGACTAGCGGGAAATGAGCAGTTCTTC.

This chain uses TRBV29-1 with TRBJ2-5; maybe TRBD2 (6 bases). The CDR3 has 16 amino acids. V lost 4 bases and J 7 bases, leaving 25 bases between the germline ends. Germline V CDR1 and CDR2: SQVTM, ANQGSEA. CDR3 sequence reads: CSVGPWRGRADGTQYF. The CDR3 DNA sequence: TGCAGCGTTGGGCCATGGAGGGGACGGGCTGACGGGACCCAGTACTTC.

The chain recombines TRBV7-8 with TRBJ1-1, with D possibly being TRBD1 (5 bases). Trimming stripped 1 base from V and 1 base from J, with 7 bases between. The germline CDR1 and CDR2 sequences are SGHVS and FQNEAQ. CDR3 length equals 14 residues. The CDR3 is CASSLGQPNTEAFF. CDR3 sequence (DNA): TGTGCCAGCAGCTTAGGACAGCCGAACACTGAAGCTTTCTTT.

This clone has a single count. The chain joins TRBV5-4 to TRBJ1-1; 7 nucleotides line up with TRBD1. Germline V gene lookup returns CDR1 SGHNT and CDR2 YYREEE (reference sequence). The ends lost 3 bases at V and 1 base at J; junction bases unmatched: 9. The CDR3 consists of 16 residues. CDR3 nucleotides: TGTGCCAGCAGCTCGGGGAGCAGGGGGACGAACACTGAAGCTTTCTTT. Amino acids: CASSSGSRGTNTEAFF. Based on the CDR3 plus reference TRBV5-4 and TRBJ1-1, the full variable domain is ETGVTQSPTHLIKTRGQQVTLRCSSQSGHNTVSWYQQALGQGPQFIFQYYREEENGRGNFPPRFSGLQFPNYSSELNVNALELDDSALYLCASSSGSRGTNTEAFFGQGTRLTVV.

The chain uses TRBV4-1 and TRBJ2-7, with 10 bases matching TRBD1. The CDR3 extends over 16 amino acids. Trimming removed 1 base from V and 1 base from J; junction bases left unmatched: 4. Germline CDR1 and CDR2: MGHRA and YSYEKL. The CDR3 region has the DNA TGCGCCAGCAGCCAAGGACAGGGGGCGTCGTCCTACGAGCAGTACTTC. Translating it yields CASSQGQGASSYEQYF.

The V call is TRBV7-8, the J call TRBJ2-7, with TRBD1 identical over 8 bases. The CDR3 covers 17 residues. Germline V gene lookup returns CDR1 SGHVS and CDR2 FQNEAQ. Trimming took 4 bases from V and 0 from J; bases not matched to a gene: 11. CDR3 region: CASSSQGMTGVSYEQYF. CDR3 DNA sequence: TGTGCCAGCAGCTCCCAGGGTATGACAGGGGTCTCCTACGAGCAGTACTTC.

The chain has TRBV9 and TRBJ2-1, with 10 nucleotides matching TRBD2. The CDR3 runs to 17 residues. J lost 0 bases, V lost 3 bases, and 6 bases had no gene match. The germline V gene has CDR1 SGDLS and CDR2 YYNGEE. The CDR3 DNA reads TGTGCCAGCAGCGGCACGACTAGCGGGTACTCCTACAATGAGCAGTTCTTC. This gives the protein CASSGTTSGYSYNEQFF.

The sample holds a few counts of this clone. This chain uses TRBV9 with TRBJ2-1; 8 bases align to TRBD2. Germline CDR1 is SGDLS and CDR2 is YYNGEE. Trimming took 3 bases from V and 10 from J; bases not matched to a gene: 12. The CDR3 totals 15 residues. This CDR3 reads CASSGSGLVWSEQFF. In nucleotides, the CDR3 is TGTGCCAGCAGCGGATCGGGACTAGTATGGTCCGAGCAGTTCTTC.